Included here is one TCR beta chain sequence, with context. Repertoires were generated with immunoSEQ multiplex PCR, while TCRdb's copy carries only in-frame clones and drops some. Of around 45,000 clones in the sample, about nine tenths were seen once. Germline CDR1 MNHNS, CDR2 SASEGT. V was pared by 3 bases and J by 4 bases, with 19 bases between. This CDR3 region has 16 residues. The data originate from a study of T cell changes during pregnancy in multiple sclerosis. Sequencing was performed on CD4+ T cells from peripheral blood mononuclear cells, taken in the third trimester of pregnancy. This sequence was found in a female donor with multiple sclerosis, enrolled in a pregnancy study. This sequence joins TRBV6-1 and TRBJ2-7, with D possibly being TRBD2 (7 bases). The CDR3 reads CASSDRGRGRGYEQYF. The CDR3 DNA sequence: TGTGCCAGCAGTGACCGGGGGAGGGGGAGAGGTTACGAGCAGTACTTC.